The 20 T cell receptor beta chains below were found in one sample sequenced in a study of blood T cell repertoires in COVID-19 (dated by TCRdb to 2019 to 2021). The protocol used for the library was the immunoSEQ multiplex PCR assay. Drawn from immuneACCESS, this table holds only the in-frame rearrangements with V and J called that TCRdb kept. Clones are partly lost; checked studies trace under half to an unresolved V gene and leave the rest unexplained. This sample is represented by approximately 230,000 clones; approximately 83% of them were singletons. 8.9% of the sample comes from the top ten. Sequenced: peripheral blood. The receptor set was obtained from a man older than 75 with acute or convalescent COVID-19.

This sequence joins TRBV5-5 and TRBJ1-6; D call uncertain. The CDR3 has 17 residues. V lost 0 bases and J lost 0, with 10 bases in between. Germline CDR1 SGHKS, CDR2 YYEKEE (reference sequence). The DNA for the CDR3 is TGTGCCAGCAGCTTGGTGCGGGTAGGCTCCTATAATTCACCCCTCCACTTT. It encodes CASSLVRVGSYNSPLHF. Full variable domain (outside the CDR3, taken from reference TRBV5-5 and TRBJ1-6): DAGVTQSPTHLIKTRGQQVTLRCSPISGHKSVSWYQQVLGQGPQFIFQYYEKEERGRGNFPDRFSARQFPNYSSELNVNALLLGDSALYLCASSLVRVGSYNSPLHFGNGTRLTVT.

The V and J genes are TRBV2 and TRBJ1-5; 8 nucleotides match TRBD1. CDR3 size: 16 residues. Trimming took 5 bases from V and 5 from J; bases not matched to a gene: 11. CDR1 SNHLY and CDR2 FYNNEI come from the germline V gene. CDR3: CASSIGRGRGDQPQHF. As DNA, the CDR3 is TGTGCCAGCAGTATTGGCAGGGGGCGAGGGGATCAGCCCCAGCATTTT. Variable domain in full (rest from reference TRBV2 and TRBJ1-5): EPEVTQTPSHQVTQMGQEVILRCVPISNHLYFYWYRQILGQKVEFLVSFYNNEISEKSEIFDDQFSVERPDGSNFTLKIRSTKLEDSAMYFCASSIGRGRGDQPQHFGDGTRLSIL.

This chain connects TRBV28 to TRBJ1-3; D is possibly TRBD1 (6 bases). The CDR3 is made up of 15 amino acids. V dropped 3 bases and J dropped 3 bases, with 12 bases sitting between them. Germline CDR1 and CDR2: MDHEN and SYDVKM. CDR3 in DNA: TGTGCCAGCAGTTTTCCACAGGGTGGTGGAAACACCATATATTTT. It is translated as CASSFPQGGGNTIYF.

The V gene is TRBV2, the J gene TRBJ1-5, with 7 bases aligning to TRBD1. Germline loops: CDR1 SNHLY, CDR2 FYNNEI. V gave up 6 bases and J gave up 0 bases; unmatched junction bases: 8. This CDR3 comprises 16 residues. In nucleotides, the CDR3 is TGTGCCAGCAGCTTAAGACAGGGTTATAGCAATCAGCCCCAGCATTTT. This translates into CASSLRQGYSNQPQHF.

This chain connects TRBV24-1 to TRBJ2-1; 11 bases are a match to TRBD2. V shed 4 bases and J 7 bases; nucleotides not matched to a gene: 5. This CDR3 has 15 residues. The germline CDR1 and CDR2 sequences are KGHDR and SFDVKD. CDR3: CATSEGTSGRNEQFF. CDR3 nucleotides: TGTGCCACCAGTGAGGGGACTAGCGGTAGGAATGAGCAGTTCTTC.

The rearrangement uses TRBV19 and TRBJ2-1; D is undetermined. The CDR3 spans 13 residues. Between the trimmed V and J ends, which lost 5 bases and 10 bases, there was a span of 15 bases. CDR1 is LNHDA, CDR2 SQIVND, per germline (reference sequence). The CDR3 region is CASSLYQRTEQFF. CDR3 DNA: TGTGCCAGTAGTCTCTATCAGCGCACCGAGCAGTTCTTC.

The chain employs TRBV6-6 and TRBJ1-6, with a tentative D call TRBD1 (6 bases). V gave up 6 bases and J gave up 7 bases, with 13 bases separating them. This CDR3 has 14 residues. Germline values: CDR1 MNHNY, CDR2 SVGAGI (reference sequence). CDR3 in amino acids: CASRQGFENSPLHF. CDR3 DNA sequence: TGTGCCAGCAGACAGGGTTTTGAGAATTCACCCCTCCACTTT.

This clone showed up just a few times. The chain carries TRBV7-2 and TRBJ2-3; the match to TRBD2 covers 14 bases. CDR1 is SGHTA and CDR2 is FQGNSA in the germline V gene. V trimming: 5 bases; J trimming: 7 bases; junction bases outside the gene matches: 11. The CDR3 consists of 17 residues. The CDR3 is CASSHGLAGGRFYTQYF. In DNA, the CDR3 is TGTGCCAGCAGCCATGGACTAGCGGGGGGCCGATTCTATACGCAGTATTTT.

The rearrangement joins TRBV19 to TRBJ1-6; TRBD1 agrees at 10 bases. The V segment lost 4 bases and the J segment 12 bases; nucleotides outside the gene matches: 9. There are 15 residues in the CDR3. CDR1 and CDR2 from the germline V gene are LNHDA and SQIVND (reference sequence). The CDR3 DNA reads as TGTGCCAGTAGTACTGCCGGGACAGGGGAACGACCCCTCCACTTT. Its protein is CASSTAGTGERPLHF.

The rearrangement uses TRBV24-1 and TRBJ2-1, with 13 bases lining up with TRBD2. V shed 12 bases, J shed 7 bases, and the junction held 17 bases outside the gene matches. Germline CDR1 reads KGHDR; CDR2 reads SFDVKD. The length of the CDR3 is 17 residues. The CDR3 region has the DNA TGTGCCGCCTCGACTAGCGGGGGGACCCGGTGGAGTAATGAGCAGTTCTTC. As protein: CAASTSGGTRWSNEQFF.

The chain links TRBV2 to TRBJ1-2, with a possible D match to TRBD1 (5 bases). Trimming cost V 5 bases and J 0 bases, with 10 bases left between them. Per the germline V gene, CDR1 is SNHLY and CDR2 is FYNNEI. The CDR3 loop spans 14 amino acids. CDR3 residues: CASSSRQSNYGYTF. The CDR3 bases are TGTGCCAGCAGTTCCAGACAGTCTAACTATGGCTACACCTTC.

CDR3 sequence reads: CASSHRDRATGELFF. DNA of the CDR3: TGTGCCAGCAGTCACCGGGACAGGGCCACCGGGGAGCTGTTTTTT. The chain recombines TRBV6-5 with TRBJ2-2; 9 nucleotides align to TRBD1. V was pared by 5 bases and J by 4 bases, with 5 bases of the junction left unmatched. This CDR3 contains 15 residues. The germline gives CDR1 MNHEY, CDR2 SVGAGI.

The rearrangement uses TRBV19 and TRBJ1-2; 9 nucleotides align to TRBD1. The CDR3 runs 15 residues. Germline lookup yields CDR1 LNHDA and CDR2 SQIVND (reference sequence). V lost 5 bases and J lost 4; bases outside the gene matches: 8. CDR3 sequence (DNA): TGTGCCAGTAGTTTCCTGGGACAGGGATCCTATGGCTACACCTTC. It codes for CASSFLGQGSYGYTF.

This chain connects TRBV28 to TRBJ1-1; 7 positions agree with TRBD1. With V trimmed by 5 bases and J by 6 bases, 12 bases remained unmatched. The CDR3 runs to 15 residues. Germline V CDR1 and CDR2: MDHEN, SYDVKM. The CDR3 nucleotides read TGTGCCAGCAGTCAAATGACAGGGCTTGGGGCTGAAGCTTTCTTT. This sequence encodes CASSQMTGLGAEAFF.

The chain couples TRBV3-1 (or the pseudogene TRBV3-2) to TRBJ2-3; the D is unclear. Trimming cost V 4 bases and J 0 bases, with 8 bases left between them. In germline, CDR1 is LGHDT, CDR2 YNNKEL (reference sequence). This CDR3 has 14 amino acids. The CDR3 nucleotides are TGTGCCAGCAGCCCTCTAAGTAGCACAGATACGCAGTATTTT. Its protein product is CASSPLSSTDTQYF.

DNA of the CDR3: TGTGCCAGCAGCCCCGCGGGACAGGGGAGGACTGAAGCTTTCTTT. Amino acids: CASSPAGQGRTEAFF. V gene TRBV5-4 combines with J gene TRBJ1-1; 10 nucleotides line up with TRBD1. CDR3 size: 15 residues. V was pared by 4 bases and J by 5 bases, with 8 bases of the junction left unmatched. The V gene's germline CDR1 is SGHNT and CDR2 YYREEE (reference sequence).

V and J are TRBV9 and TRBJ2-1, with 8 bases matching TRBD2. The CDR3 covers 15 residues. The V segment lost 4 bases and the J segment 14 bases; nucleotides outside the gene matches: 17. Germline CDR1 is SGDLS and CDR2 is YYNGEE. The CDR3 DNA follows: TGTGCCAGCAGCCCCCAGTCAGCGGGAGCGTTTTCTAAGTTCTTC. Translating gives CASSPQSAGAFSKFF.

Of note for this clone: Compared with germline, one end of the junction differs, possibly owing to a read error. The chain joins TRBV6-5 to TRBJ2-7; TRBD1 agrees at 7 bases. Germline V gene data show CDR1 as MNHEY and CDR2 as SVGAGI. CDR3 length: 13 amino acids. CDR3 nucleotides: TGTGCCAGCAGGGCCGGGACAGTGGAAAGCAGGCACTTC. Its protein is CASRAGTVESRHF.

This clone has a handful of counts. The genes are TRBV7-2 and TRBJ2-1; 13 nucleotides agree with TRBD2. The germline CDR1 and CDR2 sequences are SGHTA and FQGNSA. The CDR3 is 16 amino acids. Unmatched junction bases numbered 6, after V lost 1 base and J lost 9 bases. This CDR3 reads CASSLEPTSGRGEQFF. CDR3 bases: TGTGCCAGCAGCTTAGAGCCCACTAGCGGGAGGGGTGAGCAGTTCTTC.

The rearrangement joins TRBV9 to TRBJ2-7; 9 bases fit TRBD2. The length of the CDR3 is 17 residues. CDR1 SGDLS and CDR2 YYNGEE come from the germline V gene. With 0 bases clipped from V and 2 bases from J, the junction kept 9 bases outside the gene matches. The CDR3 sequence is CASSVAPSGRFAYEQYF. CDR3 sequence (DNA): TGTGCCAGCAGCGTAGCTCCGAGCGGGAGGTTCGCCTACGAGCAGTACTTC.